These 8 T cell receptor beta chains came from one sample sequenced in a study of T-cell reconstitution after alpha-beta-depleted transplantation in children. A library of TCRbeta sequences, prepared with unique molecular identifiers, was generated. One entry per CDR3 protein results from TCRdb running MiXCR on the PCR reads. Of 280,000 or so distinct CDR3 sequences listed, around 10% are singletons. Sequenced material: peripheral blood, taken 180 days after TCRalphabeta/CD19-depleted stem cell transplant. The receptors stem from a male patient aged 2-10 years who had a stem cell transplant for chronic granulomatous disease, so the T cells may come from the graft donor.

This clonotype was found many times. This chain connects TRBV7-2 to TRBJ1-1; D possibly corresponds to TRBD1 (5 bases). CDR1 and CDR2 (germline): SGHTA, FQGNSA. V was shortened by 2 bases and J by 1 base, with 11 bases between the two germline ends. The CDR3 runs 15 residues. CDR3 region: CASSLSGTGNTEAFF. In nucleotides, the CDR3 is TGTGCCAGCAGCTTATCCGGGACGGGGAACACTGAAGCTTTCTTT.

The chain has TRBV4-1 and TRBJ2-1, with 8 bases that match TRBD2. V was pared by 4 bases and J by 4 bases, with 9 bases of the junction left unmatched. The CDR3 has 16 residues. The germline CDR1 and CDR2 sequences are MGHRA and YSYEKL. The CDR3 bases are TGCGCCAGCAGCCTTTCACGGGGGGGATCTTACAATGAGCAGTTCTTC. This translates into CASSLSRGGSYNEQFF.

Ten or more counts support this clonotype. V gene TRBV7-3 combines with J gene TRBJ2-1; TRBD2 matches at 14 bases. V lost 1 base and J lost 7; bases outside the gene matches: 3. Germline V gene lookup returns CDR1 SGHTA and CDR2 FQGTGA. The length of the CDR3 is 16 residues. CDR3 loop: CASSLKTSGRGNEQFF. The DNA of the CDR3 is TGTGCCAGCAGCTTAAAGACTAGCGGGAGGGGGAATGAGCAGTTCTTC.

This clonotype has a count of ten or more. The chain is built from TRBV15 and TRBJ2-5, with a tentative D call TRBD1 (5 bases). Germline V gene sequence: CDR1 LNHNV, CDR2 YYDKDF (reference sequence). V was pared by 5 bases and J by 2 bases, with 9 bases between. The CDR3 spans 13 residues. The CDR3 DNA is TGTGCCACCAGCTGGGGCCTGCAAGAGACCCAGTACTTC. Translating it yields CATSWGLQETQYF.

This clonotype was found many times. V usage is TRBV7-2 and J usage is TRBJ2-1, with a possible D match to TRBD2 (6 bases). CDR3 length: 15 residues. The V gene's germline CDR1 is SGHTA and CDR2 FQGNSA. V was trimmed by 1 base and J by 0 bases, leaving 7 bases between them. DNA of the CDR3: TGTGCCAGCAGCTTAGGACTAGTCTCCTACAATGAGCAGTTCTTC. Translating it yields CASSLGLVSYNEQFF.

This clonotype came up many times. The rearrangement joins TRBV7-6 to TRBJ2-2; 10 bases map to TRBD2. Germline CDR1 is SGHVS and CDR2 is FNYEAQ. V gave up 5 bases and J gave up 1 base; unmatched junction bases: 13. CDR3 length equals 19 residues. CDR3 loop: CASSHANEREGLNTGELFF. Here the CDR3 DNA reads TGTGCCAGCAGCCACGCCAATGAGCGGGAGGGCCTGAACACCGGGGAGCTGTTTTTT. The whole variable domain, remainder taken from reference TRBV7-6 and TRBJ2-2, is GAGVSQSPRYKVTKRGQDVALRCDPISGHVSLYWYRQALGQGPEFLTYFNYEAQQDKSGLPNDRFSAERPEGSISTLTIQRTEQRDSAMYRCASSHANEREGLNTGELFFGEGSRLTVL.

The rearrangement links TRBV29-1 to TRBJ2-3; 8 bases align to TRBD2. Per the germline V gene, CDR1 is SQVTM and CDR2 is ANQGSEA. V lost 5 bases to trimming and J lost 0 bases; unmatched junction nucleotides: 13. The length of the CDR3 is 17 residues. The CDR3 loop is CSVIPLVAGPSTDTQYF. The CDR3 bases are TGCAGCGTTATCCCTTTGGTAGCGGGACCTAGCACAGATACGCAGTATTTT.

This clonotype was counted many times. This chain uses TRBV5-1 with TRBJ2-7; 7 nucleotides align to TRBD2. Germline CDR1 and CDR2: SGHRS and YFSETQ. V was pared by 4 bases and J by 2 bases, with 6 bases of the junction left unmatched. There are 14 residues in the CDR3. This chain's CDR3 is CASSIQGGAYEQYF. The DNA of the CDR3 is TGCGCCAGCAGCATCCAGGGAGGGGCCTACGAGCAGTACTTC.